This entry concerns a single T cell receptor (beta chain). Germline V lookup: CDR1 LNHDA, CDR2 SQIVND (reference sequence). There are 14 residues in the CDR3. V lost 6 bases and J lost 0; bases outside the gene matches: 5. TCRdb keeps only in-frame clones here, not all; method: immunoSEQ multiplex PCR. Among 130,000 to 150,000 clones listed, roughly 89% were seen once. The data were obtained in a study of blood T cell repertoires in COVID-19. The source material was PBMCs or T cells enriched from blood (not recorded which). The receptor comes from a woman in her fifties or sixties who had been exposed to COVID-19. The chain uses TRBV19 and TRBJ2-7; 7 bases are shared with TRBD2. The CDR3 nucleotides are TGTGCCAGTAGGCCAGCGGGGACCTCCTACGAGCAGTACTTC. It codes for CASRPAGTSYEQYF.